The 23 T cell receptor beta chains presented below share a single source sample, sequenced in a study of T cell changes during pregnancy in multiple sclerosis. Only in-frame clones appear in the TCRdb table, and some are missing; sequencing was by immunoSEQ multiplex PCR. The sample holds 60,000 to 75,000 clones, around 90% seen once. The sample in question was peripheral blood, obtained before pregnancy. Source of these receptors: a female donor with multiple sclerosis, enrolled in a pregnancy study.

The chain is built from TRBV2 and TRBJ2-2, with a weak D call TRBD2 (5 bases). Germline V gene sequence: CDR1 SNHLY, CDR2 FYNNEI. The V and J ends lost 2 bases and 2 bases respectively, with 15 bases between them. The CDR3 consists of 17 residues. CDR3 DNA: TGTGCCAGCAGTGAAATGGGTCTAGCACTAAACACCGGGGAGCTGTTTTTT. It specifies CASSEMGLALNTGELFF.

V usage is TRBV15 and J usage is TRBJ1-2, with no clear D. Per germline, CDR1 LNHNV and CDR2 YYDKDF (reference sequence). V was cut by 5 bases and J by 7 bases, with 8 bases left in between. This CDR3 is built from 11 residues. This CDR3 is CATSADTGYTF. The CDR3 DNA reads as TGTGCCACCAGCGCCGACACTGGCTACACCTTC.

The rearrangement joins TRBV27 to TRBJ2-7; D might be TRBD1 (6 bases). V was clipped by 5 bases and J by 3 bases, with 11 bases between them. CDR3 length equals 13 residues. Germline V CDR1 and CDR2: MNHEY, SMNVEV (reference sequence). In DNA, the CDR3 is TGTGCCAGCAGTAGGGGGATTTTCTACGAGCAGTACTTC. Translating it yields CASSRGIFYEQYF.

The J gene is TRBJ2-3, the V gene TRBV7-3, with 9 bases fitting TRBD2. Germline V gene lookup returns CDR1 SGHTA and CDR2 FQGTGA. V lost 1 base, J lost 4 bases, and 6 bases stayed unmatched. The CDR3 consists of 16 residues. The DNA of the CDR3 is TGTGCCAGCAGCTTAATCGCGGGGGGGCCGGCAGATACGCAGTATTTT. Its translation: CASSLIAGGPADTQYF. Full variable domain (outside the CDR3, taken from reference TRBV7-3 and TRBJ2-3): GAGVSQTPSNKVTEKGKYVELRCDPISGHTALYWYRQSLGQGPEFLIYFQGTGAADDSGLPNDRFFAVRPEGSVSTLKIQRTERGDSAVYLCASSLIAGGPADTQYFGPGTRLTVL.

The chain carries TRBV18 and TRBJ1-3; the D gene is possibly TRBD1 (5 bases). Germline V CDR1 and CDR2: KGHSH, LQKENI. Trimming removed 3 bases at V and 2 bases at J, with 14 bases between. The CDR3 totals 16 residues. CDR3 region: CASSPSQPGTGNTIYF. CDR3 nucleotide sequence: TGTGCCAGCTCACCGAGTCAGCCAGGGACTGGAAACACCATATATTTT.

The chain couples TRBV18 to TRBJ1-6, with 9 bases matching TRBD1. The V gene's germline CDR1 is KGHSH and CDR2 LQKENI. The CDR3 is made up of 15 amino acids. Trimming cost V 7 bases and J 5 bases; bases outside gene matches: 6. The CDR3 region is CASCPQGADNSPLHF. The CDR3 DNA reads TGTGCCAGCTGCCCACAGGGGGCTGATAATTCACCCCTCCACTTT.

Here the CDR3 reads CASSAWGVSQETQYF. In nucleotides, the CDR3 is TGTGCCAGCAGTGCCTGGGGGGTGAGCCAAGAGACCCAGTACTTC. V and J are TRBV2 and TRBJ2-5, with TRBD2 as a possible D gene (6 bases). CDR1 is SNHLY, CDR2 FYNNEI, per germline. V lost 4 bases and J 1 base, leaving 13 bases between the germline ends. This CDR3 has 15 residues. Combining the CDR3 with reference TRBV2 and TRBJ2-5 gives the whole variable domain EPEVTQTPSHQVTQMGQEVILRCVPISNHLYFYWYRQILGQKVEFLVSFYNNEISEKSEIFDDQFSVERPDGSNFTLKIRSTKLEDSAMYFCASSAWGVSQETQYFGPGTRLLVL.

This sequence joins TRBV7-2 and TRBJ1-6; D gene ambiguous. V was pared by 1 base and J by 7 bases, with 11 bases between. Looked up from germline, CDR1 is SGHTA and CDR2 is FQGNSA. The CDR3 length is 15 residues. CDR3 loop: CASSLESLRNSPLHF. The CDR3 DNA is TGTGCCAGCAGCTTAGAATCCCTTAGAAATTCACCCCTCCACTTT.

The chain combines TRBV7-2 with TRBJ2-7, with TRBD2 matching 7 bases. CDR1 is SGHTA and CDR2 is FQGNSA in the germline V gene. The CDR3 length is 14 residues. Trimming took 2 bases from V and 4 from J; bases not matched to a gene: 5. CDR3 sequence: CASSLRGERYEQYF. The CDR3 DNA sequence: TGTGCCAGCAGCTTACGGGGGGAGAGGTACGAGCAGTACTTC.

The chain links TRBV4-3 to TRBJ2-1, with TRBD2 as a possible D gene (5 bases). The germline CDR1 and CDR2 sequences are LGHNA and YSLEER. The CDR3 runs to 15 residues. Trimming shortened V by 0 bases and J by 8 bases, and 14 bases separated the two germline ends. This chain's CDR3 is CASSQERAGFDEQFF. The CDR3 nucleotides read TGCGCCAGCAGCCAAGAGAGGGCCGGGTTCGATGAGCAGTTCTTC.

The rearrangement uses TRBV30 and TRBJ2-3; 8 bases are shared with TRBD2. The CDR3 has 14 residues. V lost 5 bases, J lost 4 bases, and 8 bases stayed unmatched. CDR1 and CDR2 (germline): GTSNPN, SVGIG (reference sequence). CDR3 region: CAWLTSDFPDTQYF. In DNA, the CDR3 is TGTGCCTGGCTGACTAGCGACTTCCCAGATACGCAGTATTTT.

The chain is built from TRBV4-1 and TRBJ2-5, with 9 positions matching TRBD2. Trimming removed 1 base from V and 5 bases from J; junction bases left unmatched: 5. CDR3 length: 15 residues. Germline V lookup: CDR1 MGHRA, CDR2 YSYEKL. As DNA, the CDR3 is TGCGCCAGCAGCCAAGTTGGACTAGCGACGGAGACCCAGTACTTC. Protein: CASSQVGLATETQYF.

The chain employs TRBV7-2 and TRBJ2-3; 11 positions match TRBD2. This CDR3 is built from 18 residues. Germline V gene sequence: CDR1 SGHTA, CDR2 FQGNSA. V shed 1 base, J shed 0 bases, and the junction held 6 bases outside the gene matches. The CDR3 loop is CASSLEVLAGGSTDTQYF. In DNA, the CDR3 is TGTGCCAGCAGCTTAGAAGTCCTAGCGGGGGGTAGCACAGATACGCAGTATTTT.

V gene TRBV25-1 combines with J gene TRBJ1-4; a possible D gene is TRBD1 (6 bases). The CDR3 runs to 17 residues. Trimming took 6 bases from V and 3 from J, leaving 20 bases between them. Germline assignment: CDR1 MGHDK and CDR2 SYGVNS. The CDR3 loop reads CASSLPRTDPSNEKLFF. CDR3 in DNA: TGTGCCAGCAGCTTACCCCGGACAGATCCATCTAATGAAAAACTGTTTTTT.

The chain employs TRBV18 and TRBJ1-5, with D unresolved. Between the trimmed V and J ends, which lost 0 bases and 6 bases, there was a span of 21 bases. The CDR3 is 18 amino acids. Germline CDR1 is KGHSH and CDR2 is LQKENI. CDR3 DNA sequence: TGTGCCAGCTCACCACCACCGAGAATGTGGGGTAGCGGTCAGCCCCAGCATTTT. Translated, it gives CASSPPPRMWGSGQPQHF.

The chain uses TRBV9 and TRBJ1-6; tentatively, D is TRBD1 (6 bases). The CDR3 is 14 amino acids. CDR1 is SGDLS and CDR2 is YYNGEE in the germline V gene. Trimming left V 3 bases short and J 7 bases short, with 11 bases between. CDR3 nucleotides: TGTGCCAGCAGCGAGACAGGTCGGAATTCACCCCTCCACTTT. This translates into CASSETGRNSPLHF.

This clone appeared a single time. This chain connects TRBV19 to TRBJ2-1; 10 nucleotides align to TRBD1. The junction had 4 bases not matched to a gene; V was cut back by 5 bases and J by 3 bases. The CDR3 runs 15 residues. Per germline, CDR1 LNHDA and CDR2 SQIVND (reference sequence). The CDR3 bases are TGTGCCAGTAGTTTCGGACAGGGGGTCTACAATGAGCAGTTCTTC. Translation: CASSFGQGVYNEQFF.

The gene calls are TRBV6-5 and TRBJ2-3, with unresolved D. CDR1 is MNHEY and CDR2 is SVGAGI in the germline V gene. V lost 2 bases and J 4 bases, leaving 7 bases between the germline ends. The CDR3 spans 13 residues. Here the CDR3 reads CASSYDGSDTQYF. The CDR3 bases are TGTGCCAGCAGTTACGACGGGTCAGATACGCAGTATTTT.

The V call is TRBV29-1, the J call TRBJ1-1; D uncertain. The length of the CDR3 is 13 residues. Trimming shortened V by 4 bases and J by 0 bases, and 9 bases separated the two germline ends. Germline loops: CDR1 SQVTM, CDR2 ANQGSEA. The CDR3 DNA follows: TGCAGCGTTGGAGGGTATGTGAACACTGAAGCTTTCTTT. Residues: CSVGGYVNTEAFF. The variable domain in full, completed from reference TRBV29-1 and TRBJ1-1, reads SAVISQKPSRDICQRGTSLTIQCQVDSQVTMMFWYRQQPGQSLTLIATANQGSEATYESGFVIDKFPISRPNLTFSTLTVSNMSPEDSSIYLCSVGGYVNTEAFFGQGTRLTVV.

This chain links TRBV7-9 with TRBJ2-5; D is perhaps TRBD2 (7 bases). Germline-derived CDR1 and CDR2 are SEHNR and FQNEAQ (reference sequence). Trimming took 5 bases from V and 4 from J, leaving 17 bases between them. There are 15 residues in the CDR3. In nucleotides, the CDR3 is TGTGCCAGCAGCCTAAAGCGCGGGGGCCGAGAGACCCAGTACTTC. It codes for CASSLKRGGRETQYF.

This clone showed up just once. J is TRBJ1-2 and V is TRBV7-3, with 7 nucleotides matching TRBD1. Germline V gives CDR1 SGHTA, CDR2 FQGTGA. V was clipped by 5 bases and J by 0 bases; unmatched bases: 9. The CDR3 is made up of 16 amino acids. CDR3: CASSINPGGANYGYTF. Written as DNA, the CDR3 is TGTGCCAGCAGCATAAACCCAGGGGGAGCTAACTATGGCTACACCTTC.

The V and J genes are TRBV6-6 and TRBJ1-2, with D hard to call. The CDR3 has 15 amino acids. Germline V gives CDR1 MNHNY, CDR2 SVGAGI (reference sequence). Trimming left V 0 bases short and J 0 bases short, with 8 bases between. The CDR3 DNA is TGTGCCAGCAGTTACTCGTACAGCCCTAACTATGGCTACACCTTC. This encodes CASSYSYSPNYGYTF.

The chain is built from TRBV5-1 and TRBJ2-1, with 9 bases lining up with TRBD1. The V gene's germline CDR1 is SGHRS and CDR2 YFSETQ. This CDR3 has 15 residues. V shed 4 bases and J 9 bases; nucleotides not matched to a gene: 11. CDR3 in DNA: TGCGCCAGCAGCCTCTCCCGGACAGGGGTTGCTGAGCAGTTCTTC. Its translation: CASSLSRTGVAEQFF.